The 3 T cell receptor beta chains below were found in one sample sequenced in a study of beta chain features in type 1 diabetes. The entirety of the isolated RNA underwent reverse transcription, so expressed TCRB transcripts were sequenced. TCRdb's copy holds only in-frame clones and misses some; the assay was immunoSEQ multiplex PCR. The sample consists of just over 600,000 clones, 15% to 19% of them appearing once. The sequenced material came from naive CD4+ T cells from blood. Receptors were obtained from a man younger than 30 in good health.

Concerning this clone itself: Other DNA sequences in this sample translate to the same CDR3. The chain employs TRBV18 and TRBJ1-5; D remains unclear. The CDR3 length is 13 residues. Trimming removed 2 bases from V and 1 base from J, with 3 bases in between. Germline values: CDR1 KGHSH, CDR2 LQKENI. The CDR3 DNA reads TGTGCCAGCTCACCAAGCAGCAATCAGCCCCAGCATTTT. It encodes CASSPSSNQPQHF.

In this sample, this clone turned up a few times. The chain has TRBV2 and TRBJ2-3; D gene ambiguous. V shed 3 bases and J shed 1 base, with 8 bases lying between them. The CDR3 length is 14 residues. Germline V gene sequence: CDR1 SNHLY, CDR2 FYNNEI. For the CDR3, the DNA is TGTGCCAGCAGTGACGGAGCCCGCACAGATACGCAGTATTTT. Translation: CASSDGARTDTQYF.

V usage is TRBV9 and J usage is TRBJ1-2; D is unclear. Germline lookup yields CDR1 SGDLS and CDR2 YYNGEE. The germline V and J ends were trimmed by 3 bases and 1 base, with 10 bases remaining between them. The CDR3 consists of 14 residues. The DNA of the CDR3 is TGTGCCAGCAGCGAAGGGTTTATTAACTATGGCTACACCTTC. The encoded protein is CASSEGFINYGYTF.